This TCR beta chain stems from a study of cytomegalovirus exposure and HLA in healthy donors. Study summary: Earlier, 95 million to 140 million unique TCR beta sequences were recovered from approximately 180 million T cells by an analysis.

Healthy bone marrow donors supplied every sample. The germline V gene encodes CDR1 KGHSH and CDR2 LQKENI. V was clipped by 1 base and J by 2 bases, with 5 bases between them. This CDR3 has 13 amino acids. General study points: Data from an earlier analysis indicated that most TCR beta V segments were productive either about 87% or about 30% of the time. Listed as cytomegalovirus-associated were 170 or so TCR beta chains.

On this clone: Its antigen is unidentified.

PCR used 60 Vbeta primers and 13 Jbeta primers. The protocol was immunoSEQ multiplex PCR, while the TCRdb copy is restricted to in-frame clones and leaves out a portion. The sample carries roughly 230,000 clones, roughly 78% recorded once. This TCR was recovered from a boy between 10 and 17 years old in good health and CMV-seronegative. The genes are TRBV18 and TRBJ1-1; D is uncertain. The specimen sequenced was PBMCs. CDR3 in amino acids: CASSPQRNTEAFF. The DNA of the CDR3 is TGTGCCAGCTCACCACAGAGAAACACTGAAGCTTTCTTT. The variable domain in full, with the rest retrieved from reference TRBV18 and TRBJ1-1, is NAGVMQNPRHLVRRRGQEARLRCSPMKGHSHVYWYRQLPEEGLKFMVYLQKENIIDESGMPKERFSAEFPKEGPSILRIQQVVRGDSAAYFCASSPQRNTEAFFGQGTRLTVV.